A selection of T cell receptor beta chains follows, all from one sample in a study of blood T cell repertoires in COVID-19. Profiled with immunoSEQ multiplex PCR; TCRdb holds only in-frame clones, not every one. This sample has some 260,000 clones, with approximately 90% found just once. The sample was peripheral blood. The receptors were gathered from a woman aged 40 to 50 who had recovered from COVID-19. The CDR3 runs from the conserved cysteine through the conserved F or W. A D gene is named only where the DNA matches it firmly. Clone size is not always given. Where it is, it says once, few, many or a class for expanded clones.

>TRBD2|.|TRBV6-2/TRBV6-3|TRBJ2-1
CASSSGLAGVSYNEQFF
TGTGCCAGCAGCTCGGGACTAGCGGGAGTCTCCTACAATGAGCAGTTCTTC
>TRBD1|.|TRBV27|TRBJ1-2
CASSTFRDRENSNYGYTF
TGTGCCAGCAGTACCTTCCGGGACAGGGAGAACTCGAACTATGGCTACACCTTC
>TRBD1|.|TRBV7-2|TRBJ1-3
CASSHKSQGWSGNTIYF
TGTGCCAGCAGCCACAAATCACAGGGGTGGTCTGGAAACACCATATATTTT
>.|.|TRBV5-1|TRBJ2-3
CASSAEGGFTDTQYF
TGCGCCAGCAGCGCGGAGGGAGGATTCACAGATACGCAGTATTTT
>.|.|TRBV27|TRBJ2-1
CASSFNAGEQFF
TGTGCCAGCAGTTTCAATGCCGGTGAGCAGTTCTTC
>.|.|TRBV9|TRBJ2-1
CASSAAGLPSSYNEQFF
TGTGCCAGCAGCGCGGCCGGACTTCCAAGCTCCTACAATGAGCAGTTCTTC
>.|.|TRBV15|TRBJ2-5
CATSRDLSSRVAQYF
TGTGCCACCAGCAGAGATTTAAGTTCCCGGGTGGCCCAGTACTTC
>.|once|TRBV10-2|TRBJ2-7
CASSANYEQYF
TGCGCCAGCAGCGCTAACTACGAGCAGTACTTC
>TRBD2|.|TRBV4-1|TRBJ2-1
CASSLKLAGTLLTSKEQFF
TGCGCCAGCAGCCTAAAACTAGCGGGAACACTCTTGACGTCCAAGGAGCAGTTCTTC
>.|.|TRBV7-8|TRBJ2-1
CASSLDETRSSEQFF
TGTGCCAGCAGCTTAGATGAGACTAGATCGAGCGAGCAGTTCTTC
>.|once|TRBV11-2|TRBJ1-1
CASSTPGRTEAFF
TGTGCCAGCAGCACCCCAGGGAGGACTGAAGCTTTCTTT
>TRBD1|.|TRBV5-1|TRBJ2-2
CASSLALGQGALTGELFF
TGCGCCAGCAGCTTGGCCCTCGGACAGGGGGCCTTAACCGGGGAGCTGTTTTTT
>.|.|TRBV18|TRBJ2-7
CASLRDIPYEQYF
TGTGCCAGCTTGAGGGACATCCCCTACGAGCAGTACTTC
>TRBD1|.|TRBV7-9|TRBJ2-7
CASSENRGSYEQYF
TGTGCCAGCAGCGAGAACAGGGGGTCCTACGAGCAGTACTTC
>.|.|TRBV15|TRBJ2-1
CATSRRWGGNVNNEQFF
TGTGCCACCAGCAGGAGATGGGGGGGCAATGTCAACAATGAGCAGTTCTTC
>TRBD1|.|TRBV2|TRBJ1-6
CASSEDRSSYNSPLHF
TGTGCCAGCAGTGAGGACAGGAGCTCCTATAATTCACCCCTCCACTTT
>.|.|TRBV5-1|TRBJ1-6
CASSFPNSPLHF
TGCGCCAGCAGCTTCCCAAATTCACCCCTCCACTTT
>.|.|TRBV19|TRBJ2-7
CASSITVSYEQYF
TGTGCCAGTAGTATAACGGTCTCCTACGAGCAGTACTTC
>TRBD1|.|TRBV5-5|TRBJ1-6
CASSYGTGDNSPLHF
TGTGCCAGCAGCTATGGGACAGGGGATAATTCACCCCTCCACTTT
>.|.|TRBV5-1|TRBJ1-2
CASSLWENYGYTF
TGCGCCAGCAGCTTGTGGGAGAACTATGGCTACACCTTC
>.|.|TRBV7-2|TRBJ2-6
CASSLATPWANVLTF
TGTGCCAGCAGCTTAGCGACACCATGGGCCAACGTCCTGACTTTC
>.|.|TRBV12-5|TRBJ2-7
CASGLPRSYEQYF
TGTGCTAGTGGTTTGCCCCGGAGCTACGAGCAGTACTTC
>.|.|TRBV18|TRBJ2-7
CASSPPVGGRARTYEQYF
TGTGCCAGCTCACCACCAGTGGGGGGAAGGGCGCGGACCTACGAGCAGTACTTC
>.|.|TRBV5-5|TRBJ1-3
CASSYLGAISGNTIYF
TGTGCCAGCAGCTATCTGGGGGCGATCTCTGGAAACACCATATATTTT
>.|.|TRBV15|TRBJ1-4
CATQRREEEKLFF
TGTGCCACCCAACGGAGGGAGGAAGAAAAACTGTTTTTT
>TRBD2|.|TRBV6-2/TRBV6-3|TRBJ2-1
CASSYGTTSDEQFF
TGTGCCAGCAGTTACGGGACTACTTCCGATGAGCAGTTCTTC
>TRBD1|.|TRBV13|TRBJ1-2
CASSGQGRYGYTF
TGTGCCAGCAGCGGACAGGGTCGCTATGGCTACACCTTC
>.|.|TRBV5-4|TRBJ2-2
CASSPQAGTGELFF
TGTGCCAGCAGCCCACAAGCGGGCACCGGGGAGCTGTTTTTT
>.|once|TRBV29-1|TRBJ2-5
CSASPQTGGETQYF
TGCAGCGCCTCACCCCAGACAGGTGGAGAGACCCAGTACTTC
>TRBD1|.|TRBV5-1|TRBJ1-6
CASSLGTGGSSPLHF
TGCGCCAGCAGCTTGGGGACAGGGGGTAGTTCACCCCTCCACTTT
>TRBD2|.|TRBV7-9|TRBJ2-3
CASSLTSGTSGARDTQYF
TGTGCCAGCAGCTTAACCTCCGGGACTAGCGGGGCGAGGGATACGCAGTATTTT
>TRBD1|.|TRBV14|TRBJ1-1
CASSSGQGRRDTEAFF
TGTGCCAGCAGCTCGGGACAGGGGAGAAGGGATACTGAAGCTTTCTTT
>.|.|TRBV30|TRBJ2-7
CAWSVQYEQYF
TGTGCCTGGAGTGTACAGTACGAGCAGTACTTC
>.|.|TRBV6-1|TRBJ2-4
CASSEPTEGAKNIQYF
TGTGCCAGCAGTGAACCGACAGAAGGGGCCAAAAACATTCAGTACTTC
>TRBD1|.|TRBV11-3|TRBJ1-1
CALRDRGNTEAFF
TGTGCCCTCCGAGACAGGGGGAACACTGAAGCTTTCTTT
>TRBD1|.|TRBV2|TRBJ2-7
CASSNRGKDEQYF
TGTGCCAGCAGTAACAGGGGTAAGGACGAGCAGTACTTC
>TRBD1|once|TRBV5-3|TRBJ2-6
CARSFDRVDPSGANVLTF
TGTGCCAGAAGCTTCGACAGGGTAGATCCCTCTGGGGCCAACGTCCTGACTTTC
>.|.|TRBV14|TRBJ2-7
CASSQSWRGEQYF
TGTGCCAGCAGCCAATCATGGAGGGGCGAGCAGTACTTC
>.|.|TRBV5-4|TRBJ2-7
CASSGGGRVGTYEQYF
TGTGCCAGCAGCGGGGGGGGCCGGGTTGGGACCTACGAGCAGTACTTC
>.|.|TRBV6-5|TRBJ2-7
CASSYSGSTRIGEQYF
TGTGCCAGCAGTTACTCCGGGTCTACCCGAATCGGCGAGCAGTACTTC
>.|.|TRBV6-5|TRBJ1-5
CASSSVIRGPQHF
TGTGCCAGCAGTTCAGTAATCCGGGGGCCCCAGCATTTT
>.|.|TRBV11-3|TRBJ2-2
CASSFEWRPQNTGELFF
TGTGCCAGCAGCTTTGAATGGCGGCCGCAAAACACCGGGGAGCTGTTTTTT